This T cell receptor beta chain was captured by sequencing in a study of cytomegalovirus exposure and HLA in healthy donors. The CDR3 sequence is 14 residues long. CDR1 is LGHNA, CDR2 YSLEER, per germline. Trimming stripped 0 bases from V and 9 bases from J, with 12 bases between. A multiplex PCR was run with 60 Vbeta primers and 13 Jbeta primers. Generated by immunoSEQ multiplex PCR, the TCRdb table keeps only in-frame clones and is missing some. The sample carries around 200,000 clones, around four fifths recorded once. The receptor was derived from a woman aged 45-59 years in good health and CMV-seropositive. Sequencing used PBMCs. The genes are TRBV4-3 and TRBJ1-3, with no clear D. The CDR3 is CASSQDPNGGTIYF. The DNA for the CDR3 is TGCGCCAGCAGCCAAGATCCCAACGGAGGCACCATATATTTT.